The 30 T cell receptor beta chains below were found in one sample sequenced in a study of cytomegalovirus exposure and HLA in healthy donors. Some clones are missing from TCRdb's copy, which holds only in-frame ones; the method was immunoSEQ multiplex PCR. This table has 65,000 to 75,000 clones, 94% appearing once. Sequenced material: PBMCs. The receptor set was obtained from a young man in good health and CMV-seropositive.

V gene TRBV28 combines with J gene TRBJ1-3; the match to TRBD1 covers 10 bases. V was clipped by 4 bases and J by 4 bases; unmatched bases: 1. Germline values: CDR1 MDHEN, CDR2 SYDVKM. The CDR3 runs to 14 residues. CDR3 region: CASSWGQGGNTIYF. CDR3 nucleotide sequence: TGTGCCAGCAGTTGGGGACAGGGGGGAAACACCATATATTTT.

The V and J genes are TRBV5-1 and TRBJ2-1; no reliable D call. The CDR3 length is 12 residues. Looked up from germline, CDR1 is SGHRS and CDR2 is YFSETQ. V lost 0 bases and J lost 6, with 4 bases in between. The CDR3 DNA reads TGCGCCAGCAGCTTGGTCCGCAATGAGCAGTTCTTC. Translation gives CASSLVRNEQFF.

This chain connects TRBV27 to TRBJ1-2; D ambiguous. Trimming removed 0 bases at V and 6 bases at J, with 14 bases between. The CDR3 sequence is 15 residues long. The germline gives CDR1 MNHEY, CDR2 SMNVEV (reference sequence). The CDR3 here is CASSLSAEGGHGYTF. CDR3 sequence (DNA): TGTGCCAGCAGTTTATCGGCTGAGGGAGGGCATGGCTACACCTTC.

The V call is TRBV10-1, the J call TRBJ2-5, with 7 bases that match TRBD1. Germline V CDR1 and CDR2: WNHNN, SYGVQD (reference sequence). The CDR3 sequence is 13 residues long. Unmatched junction bases numbered 3, after V lost 6 bases and J lost 2 bases. The DNA for the CDR3 is TGCGCCAGCAGCCGGGACAGACAAGAGACCCAGTACTTC. Translation gives CASSRDRQETQYF.

This sequence joins TRBV19 and TRBJ1-1; weak D call: TRBD1 (6 bases). Germline assignment: CDR1 LNHDA and CDR2 SQIVND (reference sequence). The CDR3 covers 13 residues. The V gene lost 9 bases and the J gene lost 2 bases, with 13 bases spanning the gap. This CDR3 is CASGTGSNTEAFF. CDR3 nucleotide sequence: TGTGCCAGCGGAACAGGGAGCAACACTGAAGCTTTCTTT.

The genes are TRBV5-5 and TRBJ1-1, with D hard to call. Germline lookup yields CDR1 SGHKS and CDR2 YYEKEE (reference sequence). V gave up 4 bases and J gave up 3 bases, with 7 bases separating them. The CDR3 length is 12 residues. CDR3 sequence (DNA): TGTGCCAGCAGCGGCATCGACACTGAAGCTTTCTTT. The encoded protein is CASSGIDTEAFF. Full variable domain (missing parts from reference TRBV5-5 and TRBJ1-1): DAGVTQSPTHLIKTRGQQVTLRCSPISGHKSVSWYQQVLGQGPQFIFQYYEKEERGRGNFPDRFSARQFPNYSSELNVNALLLGDSALYLCASSGIDTEAFFGQGTRLTVV.

V usage is TRBV10-3 and J usage is TRBJ1-2; 10 nucleotides match TRBD1. This CDR3 is 13 amino acids long. Trimming removed 8 bases from V and 6 bases from J; junction bases left unmatched: 6. CDR1 and CDR2 from the germline V gene are ENHRY and SYGVKD. Here the CDR3 DNA reads TGTGCCATCGGTATTGGGACAGGGGATGGCTACACCTTC. It is translated as CAIGIGTGDGYTF.

The chain combines TRBV5-1 with TRBJ2-1, with TRBD2 matching over 8 bases. The CDR3 has 15 amino acids. The germline CDR1 and CDR2 sequences are SGHRS and YFSETQ. V lost 6 bases, J lost 4 bases, and 9 bases stayed unmatched. CDR3 nucleotides: TGCGCCAGCACCCAGGGACCGGGAGGGTACAATGAGCAGTTCTTC. Amino acids: CASTQGPGGYNEQFF.

The CDR3 DNA follows: TGTGCCAGCAGACAACTCTTCGGTCCTAGCGGTAACGAGCAGTACTTC. Residues: CASRQLFGPSGNEQYF. The J gene is TRBJ2-7, the V gene TRBV27; 7 nucleotides match TRBD2. V lost 6 bases, J lost 5 bases, and 16 bases stayed unmatched. Germline CDR1 reads MNHEY; CDR2 reads SMNVEV (reference sequence). This CDR3 has 16 amino acids.

J is TRBJ2-7 and V is TRBV5-1; 9 bases align to TRBD2. V dropped 0 bases and J dropped 2; count of bases not matched to a gene: 0. Germline CDR1 reads SGHRS; CDR2 reads YFSETQ. The CDR3 consists of 14 residues. CDR3 DNA sequence: TGCGCCAGCAGCTTGGCTAGCGGGACCTACGAGCAGTACTTC. Translated, it gives CASSLASGTYEQYF. Combining the CDR3 with reference TRBV5-1 and TRBJ2-7 gives the whole variable domain KAGVTQTPRYLIKTRGQQVTLSCSPISGHRSVSWYQQTPGQGLQFLFEYFSETQRNKGNFPGRFSGRQFSNSRSEMNVSTLELGDSALYLCASSLASGTYEQYFGPGTRLTVT.

The chain recombines TRBV5-8 with TRBJ1-4, with TRBD1 as a possible D gene (5 bases). Between the trimmed V and J ends, which lost 5 bases and 3 bases, there was a span of 14 bases. CDR3 length: 15 amino acids. Per the germline V gene, CDR1 is SGHTS and CDR2 is YDEGEE. CDR3 protein: CASRKDSAANEKLFF. The DNA of the CDR3 is TGTGCCAGCAGGAAAGACAGTGCAGCTAATGAAAAACTGTTTTTT.

The chain combines TRBV28 with TRBJ2-7, with no clear D. Germline assignment: CDR1 MDHEN and CDR2 SYDVKM. This CDR3 contains 13 residues. Between the trimmed V and J ends, which lost 4 bases and 2 bases, there was a span of 9 bases. The CDR3 reads CASSSSEPYEQYF. The CDR3 DNA is TGTGCCAGCAGTTCCTCAGAACCCTACGAGCAGTACTTC. The variable domain in full, with the rest retrieved from reference TRBV28 and TRBJ2-7, is DVKVTQSSRYLVKRTGEKVFLECVQDMDHENMFWYRQDPGLGLRLIYFSYDVKMKEKGDIPEGYSVSREKKERFSLILESASTNQTSMYLCASSSSEPYEQYFGPGTRLTVT.

The chain is built from TRBV5-6 and TRBJ2-7; TRBD2 matches 9 bases. Trimming removed 0 bases from V and 0 bases from J; junction bases left unmatched: 4. The CDR3 length is 16 residues. Germline V gene sequence: CDR1 SGHDT, CDR2 YYEEEE. The CDR3 nucleotides are TGTGCCAGCAGCTTGGTCGCGGGAGGGCCCTCCTACGAGCAGTACTTC. Translation gives CASSLVAGGPSYEQYF.

The chain employs TRBV5-4 and TRBJ1-1, with D unclear. V gave up 3 bases and J gave up 0 bases, with 6 bases separating them. CDR3 length equals 13 residues. Germline V CDR1 and CDR2: SGHNT, YYREEE (reference sequence). CDR3 in DNA: TGTGCCAGCAGCTCCGGGGTGAACACTGAAGCTTTCTTT. Protein sequence: CASSSGVNTEAFF. The complete variable domain, with remaining parts taken from reference TRBV5-4 and TRBJ1-1, reads ETGVTQSPTHLIKTRGQQVTLRCSSQSGHNTVSWYQQALGQGPQFIFQYYREEENGRGNFPPRFSGLQFPNYSSELNVNALELDDSALYLCASSSGVNTEAFFGQGTRLTVV.

The V gene is TRBV6-5, the J gene TRBJ1-1, with TRBD1 identical over 9 bases. The CDR3 loop spans 13 amino acids. CDR1 MNHEY and CDR2 SVGAGI come from the germline V gene. Losses at the gene ends were 4 bases for V and 4 bases for J; bases not matched to a gene: 1. In DNA form, the CDR3 reads TGTGCCAGCAGTTCGGACAGGGGCACTGAAGCTTTCTTT. The encoded protein is CASSSDRGTEAFF.

The CDR3 sequence is CASSVGTGVGTEAFF. Here the CDR3 DNA reads TGTGCCAGCAGTGTTGGGACAGGGGTAGGAACTGAAGCTTTCTTT. J is TRBJ1-1 and V is TRBV6-1; 10 nucleotides agree with TRBD1. Germline V gene sequence: CDR1 MNHNS, CDR2 SASEGT. The CDR3 totals 15 residues. Losses at the gene ends were 4 bases for V and 5 bases for J; bases not matched to a gene: 7.

CDR3 sequence: CSVGANSGNTIYF. As DNA, the CDR3 is TGCAGCGTCGGAGCCAACTCTGGAAACACCATATATTTT. The chain is built from TRBV29-1 and TRBJ1-3; no clear D. V was shortened by 6 bases and J by 0 bases, with 9 bases between the two germline ends. The CDR3 consists of 13 residues. Germline V CDR1 and CDR2: SQVTM, ANQGSEA.

The chain combines TRBV27 with TRBJ1-4; TRBD1 agrees at 9 bases. Trimming cost V 6 bases and J 8 bases; bases outside gene matches: 16. The germline CDR1 and CDR2 sequences are MNHEY and SMNVEV (reference sequence). The CDR3 is made up of 17 amino acids. CDR3 region: CASSPLGEGTGPEKLFF. The CDR3 DNA reads as TGTGCCAGCAGCCCCCTAGGTGAGGGGACAGGGCCAGAAAAACTGTTTTTT.

In this sample, this clone turned up once. The CDR3 nucleotides read TGTGCCATCAGTGAAAGGGCAGGGGGCTACGAGCAGTACTTC. Protein sequence: CAISERAGGYEQYF. The genes are TRBV10-3 and TRBJ2-7, with 7 bases that match TRBD1. In germline, CDR1 is ENHRY, CDR2 SYGVKD. With V trimmed by 3 bases and J by 3 bases, 5 bases remained unmatched. There are 14 residues in the CDR3.

This sequence joins TRBV25-1 and TRBJ2-7; no definite D call. Germline V CDR1 and CDR2: MGHDK, SYGVNS. Trimming removed 2 bases from V and 11 bases from J, with 19 bases in between. CDR3 length equals 14 residues. CDR3 bases: TGTGCCAGCAGTGAAGAGGTGGGTCTATCAGTGAAGTACTTC. It codes for CASSEEVGLSVKYF.

The rearrangement links TRBV7-3 to TRBJ2-1, with 10 bases identical to TRBD2. V was clipped by 2 bases and J by 4 bases; unmatched bases: 14. Per germline, CDR1 SGHTA and CDR2 FQGTGA. The CDR3 has 19 amino acids. The CDR3 sequence: CASSLVHASGRVGYNEQFF. CDR3 coding DNA: TGTGCCAGCAGCTTAGTACATGCCAGCGGGAGGGTGGGTTACAATGAGCAGTTCTTC.

V gene TRBV11-3 combines with J gene TRBJ2-3, with D perhaps matching TRBD2 (6 bases). Trimming removed 4 bases from V and 6 bases from J, with 14 bases in between. The CDR3 contains 14 residues. In germline, CDR1 is SGHNT, CDR2 YENEEA. The CDR3 here is CASSSVGTQDTQYF. CDR3 bases: TGTGCCAGCAGCTCTGTGGGGACTCAGGATACGCAGTATTTT.

This sequence joins TRBV27 and TRBJ2-1, with a weak D call TRBD1 (6 bases). This CDR3 is 18 amino acids long. V was shortened by 0 bases and J by 0 bases, with 15 bases between the two germline ends. Looked up from germline, CDR1 is MNHEY and CDR2 is SMNVEV (reference sequence). This CDR3 is CASSLSGGRDFSYNEQFF. DNA for the CDR3: TGTGCCAGCAGTTTATCAGGGGGAAGAGACTTCTCCTACAATGAGCAGTTCTTC.

The chain carries TRBV30 and TRBJ2-4; 13 bases map to TRBD2. V was clipped by 2 bases and J by 0 bases; unmatched bases: 10. Germline CDR1 is GTSNPN and CDR2 is SVGIG (reference sequence). This CDR3 comprises 19 residues. CDR3 nucleotide sequence: TGTGCCTGGAGTTCAACTCGGACTAGCGGGAGACGAGCCAAAAACATTCAGTACTTC. This codes for CAWSSTRTSGRRAKNIQYF.

Written as DNA, the CDR3 is TGTGCCAGCACCATAGGAATGCATAGCGGGAGGTCCACAGATACGCAGTATTTT. Residues: CASTIGMHSGRSTDTQYF. This chain links TRBV4-2 with TRBJ2-3; 10 nucleotides match TRBD2. V gave up 7 bases and J gave up 2 bases; unmatched junction bases: 15. The germline CDR1 and CDR2 sequences are LGHNA and YNFKEQ. This CDR3 is built from 18 residues.

This chain joins TRBV6-5 and TRBJ1-2, with a weak D call TRBD1 (6 bases). The CDR3 totals 14 residues. The germline gives CDR1 MNHEY, CDR2 SVGAGI. V dropped 6 bases and J dropped 0 bases, with 11 bases sitting between them. The DNA for the CDR3 is TGTGCCAGCAGCAGGACAGATACTAACTATGGCTACACCTTC. Its translation is CASSRTDTNYGYTF.

The chain uses TRBV30 and TRBJ1-3, with a tentative D call TRBD1 (5 bases). In germline, CDR1 is GTSNPN, CDR2 SVGIG (reference sequence). The CDR3 consists of 13 residues. V shed 1 base and J shed 3 bases, with 7 bases lying between them. The CDR3 sequence: CAWSAGDGNTIYF. DNA of the CDR3: TGTGCCTGGAGTGCGGGGGATGGAAACACCATATATTTT. The variable domain in full, with the rest retrieved from reference TRBV30 and TRBJ1-3, is SQTIHQWPATLVQPVGSPLSLECTVEGTSNPNLYWYRQAAGRGLQLLFYSVGIGQISSEVPQNLSASRPQDRQFILSSKKLLLSDSGFYLCAWSAGDGNTIYFGEGSWLTVV.

The sample holds one count of this clone. J is TRBJ2-1 and V is TRBV5-1; D possibly corresponds to TRBD2 (6 bases). Germline CDR1 SGHRS, CDR2 YFSETQ. V lost 0 bases and J lost 5, with 12 bases in between. The CDR3 extends over 15 amino acids. The CDR3 DNA reads TGCGCCAGCAGCTTGGTCCTAGCGCAGAACAATGAGCAGTTCTTC. Its protein product is CASSLVLAQNNEQFF.

The J gene is TRBJ1-4, the V gene TRBV30, with 11 bases matching TRBD1. The CDR3 is made up of 12 amino acids. The V gene's germline CDR1 is GTSNPN and CDR2 SVGIG (reference sequence). The ends lost 5 bases at V and 14 bases at J; junction bases unmatched: 7. This CDR3 is CAWLWTGGRLFF. In DNA form, the CDR3 reads TGTGCCTGGCTTTGGACAGGGGGCCGGCTGTTTTTT.

This chain uses TRBV28 with TRBJ2-1, with a tentative D call TRBD2 (6 bases). The germline V gene has CDR1 MDHEN and CDR2 SYDVKM. This CDR3 comprises 16 residues. The V end was cut by 6 bases, the J end by 4 bases, with 19 bases between. In nucleotides, the CDR3 is TGTGCCAGCAGATCCGGGACTCTCACCTTATACAATGAGCAGTTCTTC. Its translation is CASRSGTLTLYNEQFF.